This T cell receptor beta chain emerged from a study of T cells in Graves' hyperthyroidism and ophthalmopathy. Trimming removed 6 bases at V and 0 bases at J, with 12 bases between. This CDR3 is 15 amino acids long. Germline V gives CDR1 SNHLY, CDR2 FYNNEI. The study defined stable Graves' hyperthyroidism as no ophthalmopathy progression within 18 months. Hyperthyroidism, newly diagnosed and lasting under 2 months, affected patients aged 18 to 65. More than 9.5 ml fresh peripheral blood yielded the PBMCs. RNA transcripts served as the template for amplifying TCR beta CDR3 regions. The HTBI primer set drove a first-round RT-PCR of the TCR CDR3. TCRdb itself ran the multiplex PCR reads through MiXCR, one entry per CDR3 protein. The sample comprises more than 650,000 distinct CDR3 sequences, about 15% of which are singletons, and 10% to 13% rests with the top ten.

Specimen: blood. The V call is TRBV2, the J call TRBJ2-1; a weak D match, TRBD2 (6 bases). The receptor comes from a woman aged 18-30 years with Graves' hyperthyroidism. The CDR3 spells CASRREGGSYNEQFF. Here the CDR3 DNA reads TGTGCCAGCAGGCGTGAGGGAGGCTCCTACAATGAGCAGTTCTTC.